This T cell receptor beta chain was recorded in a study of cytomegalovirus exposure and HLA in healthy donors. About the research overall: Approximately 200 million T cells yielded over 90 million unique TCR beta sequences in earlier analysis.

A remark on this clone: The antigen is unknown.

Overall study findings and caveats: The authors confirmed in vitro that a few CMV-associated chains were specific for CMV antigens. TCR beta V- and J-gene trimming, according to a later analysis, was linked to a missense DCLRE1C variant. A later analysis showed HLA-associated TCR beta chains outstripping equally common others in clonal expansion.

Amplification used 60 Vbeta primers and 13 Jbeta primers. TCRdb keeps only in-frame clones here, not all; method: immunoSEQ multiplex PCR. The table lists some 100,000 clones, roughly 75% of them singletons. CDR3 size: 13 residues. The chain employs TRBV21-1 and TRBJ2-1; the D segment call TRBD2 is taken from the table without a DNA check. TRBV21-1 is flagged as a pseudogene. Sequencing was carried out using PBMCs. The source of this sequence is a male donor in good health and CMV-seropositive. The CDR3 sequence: CASSNTSLNEQFF. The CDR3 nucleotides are TGTGCCAGCAGCAATACTAGCCTGAATGAGCAGTTCTTC.